Each of the 12 T cell receptor beta chains below was sequenced from the same sample in a study of vaccination effects on CD4 cells after COVID-19. Produced via immunoSEQ multiplex PCR; TCRdb's table is partial and in-frame only. There are tens of thousands of clones in the sample; about 80% occur only once, and about 30% lies in the top ten. Using viral peptide pools, the ViraFEST assay grew out antigen-specific CD4+ T cells prior to sequencing. Investigators separated out CD4+ T cells once approximately 10 days of culture had passed. According to the study, vaccine recipients showed no prior SARS-CoV-2 infection and negative nucleocapsid antibodies. These receptors' targets are unknown. The specimen comprised CD4+ T cells from PBMCs cultured with SARS-CoV-2 spike peptides, sampled before COVID-19 vaccination. These TCRs come from a human donor who received a COVID-19 vaccine.

This chain connects TRBV5-4 to TRBJ1-2; D not resolved. Trimming removed 1 base from V and 1 base from J, with 8 bases in between. This CDR3 contains 14 residues. Germline-derived CDR1 and CDR2 are SGHNT and YYREEE (reference sequence). This chain's CDR3 is CASSLWTVNYGYTF. CDR3 coding DNA: TGTGCCAGCAGCTTGTGGACCGTTAACTATGGCTACACCTTC.

This chain uses TRBV19 with TRBJ2-1; D is uncertain. The V gene lost 6 bases and the J gene lost 0 bases, with 15 bases spanning the gap. Germline CDR1 and CDR2: LNHDA and SQIVND (reference sequence). CDR3 length: 16 amino acids. The CDR3 coding sequence is TGTGCCAGTAGCGATAAGGGTACGAGCTCCTACAATGAGCAGTTCTTC. Its protein is CASSDKGTSSYNEQFF. Drawing the rest from reference TRBV19 and TRBJ2-1, the complete variable domain is DGGITQSPKYLFRKEGQNVTLSCEQNLNHDAMYWYRQDPGQGLRLIYYSQIVNDFQKGDIAEGYSVSREKKESFPLTVTSAQKNPTAFYLCASSDKGTSSYNEQFFGPGTRLTVL.

This clone appeared a few times. V gene TRBV11-2 combines with J gene TRBJ2-7; TRBD1 aligns across 9 bases. CDR1 and CDR2 from the germline V gene are SGHAT and FQNNGV. CDR3 length equals 13 residues. V shed 5 bases and J 3 bases; nucleotides not matched to a gene: 2. CDR3 residues: CASSTGGGYEQYF. CDR3 coding DNA: TGTGCCAGCAGCACAGGGGGCGGCTACGAGCAGTACTTC.

The chain combines TRBV11-3 with TRBJ1-1; D remains unclear. The CDR3 is 14 amino acids. Germline assignment: CDR1 SGHNT and CDR2 YENEEA. Between the trimmed V and J ends, which lost 4 bases and 2 bases, there was a span of 11 bases. CDR3 in DNA: TGTGCCAGCAGCTCCAGAGGGAGTAACACTGAAGCTTTCTTT. This codes for CASSSRGSNTEAFF.

The V gene is TRBV5-6, the J gene TRBJ2-5; tentatively, D is TRBD1 (5 bases). The CDR3 has 13 amino acids. CDR1 SGHDT and CDR2 YYEEEE come from the germline V gene. Trimming cost V 6 bases and J 3 bases, with 12 bases left between them. This CDR3 is CASTPQDKETQYF. As DNA, the CDR3 is TGTGCCAGCACCCCACAGGATAAAGAGACCCAGTACTTC.

The chain combines TRBV3-1 (or the pseudogene TRBV3-2) with TRBJ1-2; the D gene is possibly TRBD1 (6 bases). Trimming pared 3 bases from V and 4 bases from J, leaving 18 bases between. The CDR3 extends over 16 amino acids. In germline, CDR1 is LGHDT, CDR2 YNNKEL (reference sequence). The CDR3 region is CASSQTGTRVGYGYTF. In nucleotides, the CDR3 is TGTGCCAGCAGCCAGACCGGGACACGGGTGGGCTATGGCTACACCTTC.

The J gene is TRBJ1-1, the V gene TRBV13, with D unresolved. In germline, CDR1 is PRHDT, CDR2 FYEKMQ (reference sequence). The V and J ends lost 2 bases and 3 bases respectively, with 10 bases between them. This CDR3 contains 14 residues. The CDR3 DNA sequence: TGTGCCAGCAGCTTAAGGTGGCAGGACACTGAAGCTTTCTTT. Translation gives CASSLRWQDTEAFF.

This chain joins TRBV18 and TRBJ1-1; D unresolved. The CDR3 sequence is 17 residues long. V dropped 0 bases and J dropped 1 base, with 15 bases sitting between them. In germline, CDR1 is KGHSH, CDR2 LQKENI. The DNA for the CDR3 is TGTGCCAGCTCACCACCGAGTGTAAGGCGGGCGAACACTGAAGCTTTCTTT. Translated, it gives CASSPPSVRRANTEAFF.

The chain links TRBV4-1 to TRBJ2-4; a possible D gene is TRBD2 (6 bases). V lost 4 bases to trimming and J lost 2 bases, with 18 bases between them. Germline-derived CDR1 and CDR2 are MGHRA and YSYEKL. CDR3 length: 17 amino acids. The CDR3 loop is CASSPVGRGAPKNIQYF. CDR3 in DNA: TGCGCCAGCAGCCCGGTCGGGCGGGGAGCCCCCAAAAACATTCAGTACTTC.

DNA of the CDR3: TGCAGTGCTAGTCGTCATGCGGGACTGAACACTGAAGCTTTCTTT. This gives the protein CSASRHAGLNTEAFF. The chain carries TRBV20-1 and TRBJ1-1; tentatively, D is TRBD1 (5 bases). With 3 bases removed from V and 0 bases from J, the gap between germline ends came to 14 bases. The CDR3 contains 15 residues. CDR1 and CDR2 from the germline V gene are DFQATT and SNEGSKA (reference sequence).

Here the CDR3 reads CARRAVTSGANVLTF. Written as DNA, the CDR3 is TGCGCCAGGAGGGCGGTAACCTCTGGGGCCAACGTCCTGACTTTC. The rearrangement uses TRBV23-1 and TRBJ2-6; tentatively, D is TRBD2 (5 bases). TRBV23-1 is sorted into the ORF group, with uncertain function. V lost 9 bases and J 0 bases, leaving 12 bases between the germline ends. The CDR3 has 15 amino acids.

The chain combines TRBV5-4 with TRBJ1-1, with D maybe TRBD1 (6 bases). V was cut by 1 base and J by 0 bases, with 10 bases left in between. CDR1 SGHNT and CDR2 YYREEE come from the germline V gene (reference sequence). The CDR3 contains 15 residues. DNA of the CDR3: TGTGCCAGCAGCTTGAATGGGGACATGAACACTGAAGCTTTCTTT. As protein: CASSLNGDMNTEAFF.